Listed below are T cell receptor beta chains from one sample, sequenced in a study of post-analysis software for immune sequencing data. TCRdb fed the PCR reads into MiXCR, producing one record per CDR3 protein. The table has about 770,000 distinct CDR3 sequences, about 43% seen once. Sample: blood. The receptors originated from a girl aged 10-17 years with multiple sclerosis. The CDR3 runs from the conserved cysteine through the conserved F or W. A D gene is named only where the DNA matches it firmly. Clone size is not always given. Where it is, it says once, few, many or a class for expanded clones.

few	TRBD1	TRBV4-3	TRBJ2-7	CASSQDPGQTYEQYF	TGCGCCAGCAGCCAAGATCCGGGACAGACCTACGAGCAGTACTTC
-	TRBD2	TRBV7-2	TRBJ2-7	CASSSPIGGSFSYEQYF	TGTGCCAGCAGCTCCCCCATTGGCGGGAGTTTCTCCTACGAGCAGTACTTC
-	-	TRBV6-1	TRBJ2-1	CASTGEQLLYNEQFF	TGTGCCAGCACCGGGGAACAGTTACTCTACAATGAGCAGTTCTTC
-	TRBD2	TRBV28	TRBJ2-3	CASSFGREEKDTQYF	TGTGCCAGCAGTTTCGGGCGGGAGGAAAAAGATACGCAGTATTTT
-	TRBD1	TRBV12-3/TRBV12-4	TRBJ2-1	CASSSDRGPYNEQFF	TGTGCCAGCAGTTCCGACAGGGGTCCCTACAATGAGCAGTTCTTC
-	-	TRBV12-3/TRBV12-4	TRBJ1-5	CASSLLDNQPQHF	TGTGCCAGCAGTTTATTGGACAATCAGCCCCAGCATTTT
few	TRBD2	TRBV11-2	TRBJ2-1	CASSPFPLGSGSVNEQFF	TGTGCCAGCAGCCCATTCCCCCTAGGGAGCGGGAGTGTCAATGAGCAGTTCTTC
few	-	TRBV27	TRBJ1-2	CASSFLRQGYSYGYTF	TGTGCCAGCAGTTTCCTACGGCAGGGGTACTCCTATGGCTACACCTTC
few	TRBD1	TRBV27	TRBJ2-7	CASSPTQTGPSYEQYF	TGTGCCAGCAGTCCTACCCAGACAGGGCCTTCCTACGAGCAGTACTTC
-	-	TRBV11-2	TRBJ2-5	CASSSSRNQETQYF	TGTGCCAGCAGCTCCTCCCGAAACCAAGAGACCCAGTACTTC
-	TRBD2	TRBV11-2	TRBJ2-3	CASSRTSGRVLGADTQYF	TGTGCCAGCAGCCGTACTAGCGGGAGGGTTCTCGGGGCAGATACGCAGTATTTT
-	-	TRBV2	TRBJ2-3	CATVEGVEVTDTQYF	TGTGCCACCGTCGAAGGGGTTGAAGTAACAGATACGCAGTATTTT
-	-	TRBV9	TRBJ2-5	CASSSYSGETQYF	TGTGCCAGCAGCAGTTACAGCGGGGAGACCCAGTACTTC
few	TRBD2	TRBV7-7	TRBJ2-5	CASSLASGSAETQYF	TGTGCTAGCAGCTTAGCCAGCGGGAGTGCAGAGACCCAGTACTTC
-	-	TRBV6-2/TRBV6-3	TRBJ2-7	CASRGVYAYEQYF	TGTGCCAGCAGGGGGGTTTACGCCTACGAGCAGTACTTC
-	-	TRBV15	TRBJ2-7	CATSREAFYEQYF	TGTGCCACCAGCAGAGAAGCCTTTTACGAGCAGTACTTC
few	TRBD2	TRBV7-2	TRBJ2-5	CASSLRGLAGVETQYF	TGTGCCAGCAGCTTAAGGGGACTAGCGGGAGTTGAGACCCAGTACTTC
-	-	TRBV21-1	TRBJ2-4	CASSKGRKNIQYF	TGTGCCAGCAGCAAGGGACGTAAAAACATTCAGTACTTC
-	TRBD1	TRBV28	TRBJ2-5	CASSSRDRRKETQYF	TGTGCCAGCAGTTCTCGGGACAGGCGAAAAGAGACCCAGTACTTC
-	-	TRBV7-9	TRBJ2-1	CASSAQYEQFF	TGTGCCAGCAGCGCCCAGTATGAGCAGTTCTTC
-	-	TRBV5-1	TRBJ2-7	CASSLQGSGYEQYF	TGCGCCAGCAGCTTGCAAGGGTCGGGCTACGAGCAGTACTTC
few	TRBD1	TRBV6-5	TRBJ2-7	CASSLSRDRGVYEQYF	TGTGCCAGCAGTCTCTCCCGGGACAGGGGGGTCTACGAGCAGTACTTC
-	-	TRBV6-1	TRBJ1-2	CASSDGQRRDYGYTF	TGTGCCAGCAGTGACGGACAGCGCCGGGACTATGGCTACACCTTC
few	TRBD1	TRBV7-9	TRBJ1-2	CASSFGTGKGYTF	TGTGCCAGCAGCTTCGGGACAGGGAAAGGCTACACCTTC
-	TRBD1	TRBV5-1	TRBJ1-4	CASSPQGARDEKLFF	TGCGCCAGCAGCCCCCAGGGGGCGCGGGATGAAAAACTGTTTTTT
-	TRBD1	TRBV7-9	TRBJ2-5	CASSLIPSRGPRETQYF	TGTGCCAGCAGTCTCATCCCGTCCAGGGGGCCGCGGGAGACCCAGTACTTC
-	-	TRBV4-1	TRBJ1-2	CASSQDKGGYTF	TGCGCCAGCAGCCAAGATAAGGGAGGCTACACCTTC
-	-	TRBV5-8	TRBJ2-3	CASGLGGAGTDTQYF	TGTGCCAGCGGCTTGGGGGGAGCAGGCACAGATACGCAGTATTTT
-	-	TRBV10-3	TRBJ2-7	CAISEFGRGPVPSYEQYF	TGTGCCATCAGTGAGTTTGGACGGGGCCCTGTCCCCTCCTACGAGCAGTACTTC
-	-	TRBV12-5	TRBJ1-5	CASGLVPGYGQPQHF	TGTGCTAGTGGTTTGGTCCCCGGGTATGGGCAGCCCCAGCATTTT
-	-	TRBV30	TRBJ2-1	CASPNNMHEQFF	TGTGCCTCCCCCAACAATATGCATGAGCAGTTCTTC
-	-	TRBV20-1	TRBJ2-7	CSARILDPKREYEQYF	TGCAGTGCTAGAATACTGGACCCCAAGAGAGAATACGAGCAGTACTTC
-	TRBD1	TRBV18	TRBJ1-2	CASAGRDRDREGYTF	TGTGCCAGCGCAGGCCGGGACAGGGATCGAGAGGGCTACACCTTC
-	-	TRBV6-2/TRBV6-3	TRBJ1-2	CASSYSMDRFYGYTF	TGTGCCAGCAGTTACTCGATGGACCGATTCTATGGCTACACCTTC
-	-	TRBV7-9	TRBJ1-5	CASSLGEHQPQHF	TGTGCCAGCAGCTTAGGGGAGCATCAGCCCCAGCATTTT
-	-	TRBV12-3/TRBV12-4	TRBJ2-1	CASSLSEGQTNEQFF	TGTGCCAGCAGTTTGTCGGAAGGCCAGACCAATGAGCAGTTCTTC
few	TRBD1	TRBV5-1	TRBJ2-5	CASTRDSPYQETQYF	TGCGCCAGCACCAGGGACAGTCCGTACCAAGAGACCCAGTACTTC
-	-	TRBV20-1	TRBJ1-2	CSARAAGESYGYTF	TGCAGTGCTAGAGCAGCAGGGGAGAGCTATGGCTACACCTTC
-	-	TRBV15	TRBJ2-3	CATSGVGDTQYF	TGTGCCACGTCCGGGGTAGGAGATACGCAGTATTTT
-	TRBD1	TRBV11-3	TRBJ1-2	CASSSEGTGHPFYGYTF	TGTGCCAGCAGCTCGGAAGGGACAGGGCACCCGTTCTATGGCTACACCTTC
-	-	TRBV28	TRBJ2-7	CASSLSHPDYEQYF	TGTGCCAGCAGTTTAAGCCATCCGGACTACGAGCAGTACTTC
-	-	TRBV11-2	TRBJ1-2	CASSLDPGTSGLYGYTF	TGTGCCAGCAGCTTAGATCCAGGGACAAGTGGGCTCTATGGCTACACCTTC